A single TCR beta chain is shown here with its context. Antigen specificity is unknown. This sample is part of a study of shared clonotypes between healthy human individuals. Background on the study: The plates for each donor numbered three CD4 naive, three CD4 memory, two CD8 naive and one CD8 memory.

Trimming at V came to 6 bases and at J to 3 bases, leaving 6 bases not matched to a gene. The CDR3 runs to 15 residues. Germline V lookup: CDR1 MNHEY, CDR2 SMNVEV (reference sequence). Whole-study results and caveats: When naive CD4 clonotypes were compared across several donors, approximately 4.9% were shared.

Naive CD8 cells were CD45RO-negative, positively selected for CCR7, excluding terminally differentiated effector memory CD45RA+ cells. Researchers ran the assay at a deep level. The table came from immunoSEQ multiplex PCR; TCRdb's copy has only in-frame clones and leaves some out. This repertoire shows hundreds of thousands of clones, approximately 92% found once; its top ten account for 20% to 30%. This TCR derives from a man younger than 45 in good health. The chain recombines TRBV27 with TRBJ2-1, with 9 bases matching TRBD1. Material: naive CD8+ T cells sorted from blood. The chain's CDR3 is CASRERDRDYNEQFF. Here the CDR3 DNA reads TGTGCCAGCAGGGAAAGGGACAGGGACTACAATGAGCAGTTCTTC.